The 10 T cell receptor beta chains in this list originate from one sample, sequenced in a study of blood T cell repertoires in COVID-19. Here immunoSEQ multiplex PCR was the method, and the copy in TCRdb shows in-frame clones only, minus some. The sample shows 300,000 to 400,000 clones, approximately 88% of them seen only once. Material for sequencing was peripheral blood. These receptors originate from a man under 40 with COVID-19, enrolled during active disease.

This rearrangement joins TRBV27 to TRBJ1-4, with D perhaps TRBD1 (6 bases). This CDR3 comprises 13 residues. CDR1 is MNHEY, CDR2 SMNVEV, per germline (reference sequence). Trimming took 6 bases from V and 7 from J, leaving 12 bases between them. CDR3 coding DNA: TGTGCCAGCAGAGGGCAGGGGAGTGAAAAACTGTTTTTT. Its protein is CASRGQGSEKLFF.

The V and J genes are TRBV25-1 and TRBJ2-5, with D uncertain. Trimming took 0 bases from V and 2 from J, leaving 10 bases between them. Germline assignment: CDR1 MGHDK and CDR2 SYGVNS. The CDR3 length is 15 residues. CDR3 region: CASSEYTQKQETQYF. The CDR3 bases are TGTGCCAGCAGTGAATATACGCAGAAACAAGAGACCCAGTACTTC.

The chain carries TRBV6-5 and TRBJ2-7; D is possibly TRBD1 (6 bases). Trimming took off 4 bases at V and 3 bases at J, with 13 bases between the two ends. CDR1 and CDR2 (germline): MNHEY, SVGAGI. CDR3 size: 14 residues. CDR3 DNA: TGTGCCAGCAGTTCCGGGACACCAAACTACGAGCAGTACTTC. Its translation: CASSSGTPNYEQYF.

The gene calls are TRBV2 and TRBJ2-1, with D possibly TRBD1 on 7 matching bases. Germline CDR1 and CDR2: SNHLY and FYNNEI. Trimming took 4 bases from V and 8 from J, leaving 21 bases between them. The CDR3 totals 16 residues. The CDR3 DNA follows: TGTGCCAGCAGTGGACTCAGGGGGGCTCGCTTCGATGAGCAGTTCTTC. As protein: CASSGLRGARFDEQFF.

V usage is TRBV10-1 and J usage is TRBJ2-4, with D maybe TRBD1 (6 bases). V was cut by 6 bases and J by 0 bases, with 12 bases left in between. CDR1 and CDR2 (germline): WNHNN, SYGVQD (reference sequence). CDR3 size: 15 residues. CDR3 sequence: CASRAGTLAKNIQYF. CDR3 coding DNA: TGCGCCAGCAGAGCCGGGACACTAGCCAAAAACATTCAGTACTTC.

A few counts support this clone. The sample holds other DNA sequences that translate to the same CDR3. The chain is built from TRBV3-1 (or the pseudogene TRBV3-2) and TRBJ1-1; TRBD1 aligns across 7 bases. CDR3 length equals 15 residues. Germline CDR1 LGHDT, CDR2 YNNKEL (reference sequence). The junction had 5 bases not matched to a gene; V was cut back by 1 base and J by 3 bases. CDR3: CASSQGTGRDTEAFF. In DNA form, the CDR3 reads TGTGCCAGCAGCCAAGGGACAGGAAGGGACACTGAAGCTTTCTTT.

V gene TRBV24-1 combines with J gene TRBJ2-1, with 8 nucleotides matching TRBD1. The CDR3 length is 13 residues. V was clipped by 9 bases and J by 8 bases; unmatched bases: 8. The germline CDR1 and CDR2 sequences are KGHDR and SFDVKD. The CDR3 nucleotides are TGTGCCACCGGAACGGACAGGGTTCATGAGCAGTTCTTC. Amino acid sequence: CATGTDRVHEQFF.

This chain connects TRBV28 to TRBJ2-1; D is unresolved. Germline assignment: CDR1 MDHEN and CDR2 SYDVKM. V gave up 3 bases and J gave up 4 bases, with 13 bases separating them. The CDR3 length is 15 residues. The CDR3 region is CASSFGASGYNEQFF. CDR3 DNA: TGTGCCAGCAGTTTCGGAGCCTCCGGATACAATGAGCAGTTCTTC.

This clone was recorded once. The chain employs TRBV12-3 or TRBV12-4 and TRBJ1-2; D possibly corresponds to TRBD1 (5 bases). The CDR3 totals 11 residues. The V end lost 9 bases, the J end lost 8 bases, and 13 bases lay between the germline ends. The CDR3 region has the DNA TGTGCCAGTTCAGGGTGGTTCGGCTACACCTTC. It encodes CASSGWFGYTF.

The rearrangement links TRBV6-2 or TRBV6-3 to TRBJ2-1, with TRBD2 matching over 9 bases. Germline loops: CDR1 MNHEY, CDR2 SVGEGT. The CDR3 loop spans 15 amino acids. V gave up 2 bases and J gave up 9 bases; unmatched junction bases: 8. CDR3 coding DNA: TGTGCCAGCAGTTACATGGCGGGAGGGCCTGGTGAGCAGTTCTTC. The encoded protein is CASSYMAGGPGEQFF.